This T cell receptor (beta chain) emerged from a study of cytotoxic CD8 clonotypes in ibrutinib-treated CLL. Study background: Response samples came after a median roughly 11 months of treatment, range 6 to 36. Findings and caveats of the study: Rare overall, public clonotypes shrank or held steady under therapy.

CDR3 length: 15 amino acids. This table comes from immunoSEQ multiplex PCR, and its TCRdb copy is limited to in-frame clones, with some not included. The data show over 25,000 clones, approximately 62% seen once. A note on this clone: What it binds is not known.

This receptor was obtained from a human donor with chronic lymphocytic leukemia. This chain uses TRBV21-1 with TRBJ2-7. TRBV21-1 is noted as a pseudogene. The sequenced sample was PBMCs, obtained before ibrutinib treatment. The CDR3 bases are TGTGCCAGCAGCAAAGTCGTGGACCCCGACTACGAGCAGTACTTC. This codes for CASSKVVDPDYEQYF.